The T cell receptor beta chain described here comes from a study of technical replicates of blood from a few donors. The CDR3 covers 15 residues. Germline CDR1 and CDR2: SGHNT and YENEEA. Trimming removed 5 bases from V and 4 bases from J; junction bases left unmatched: 6. The assay was immunoSEQ multiplex PCR, and TCRdb's table has in-frame clones only and misses some. The table records about 84,000 clones, roughly 93% of them present only once. This TCR was sampled from a human donor in good health. Sequenced input: T cells isolated from PBMCs. V is TRBV11-3 and J is TRBJ2-1; the match to TRBD2 covers 9 bases. In DNA, the CDR3 is TGTGCCAGCAGCACAAGCGGGGGGCCTTACAATGAGCAGTTCTTC. It is translated as CASSTSGGPYNEQFF.